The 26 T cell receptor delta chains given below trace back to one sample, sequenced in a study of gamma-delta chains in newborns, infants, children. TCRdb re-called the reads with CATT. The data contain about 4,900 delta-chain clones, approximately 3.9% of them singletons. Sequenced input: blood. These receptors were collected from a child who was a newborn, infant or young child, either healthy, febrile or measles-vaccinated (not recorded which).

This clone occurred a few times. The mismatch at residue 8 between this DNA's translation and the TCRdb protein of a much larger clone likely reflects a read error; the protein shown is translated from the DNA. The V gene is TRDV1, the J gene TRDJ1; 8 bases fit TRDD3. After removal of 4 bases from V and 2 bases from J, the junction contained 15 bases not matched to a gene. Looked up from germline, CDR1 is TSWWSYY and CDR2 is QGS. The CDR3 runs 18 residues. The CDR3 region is CALGGAFHTGGQTDKLIF. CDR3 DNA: TGTGCTCTTGGGGGGGCCTTCCATACTGGGGGCCAAACCGATAAACTCATCTTT.

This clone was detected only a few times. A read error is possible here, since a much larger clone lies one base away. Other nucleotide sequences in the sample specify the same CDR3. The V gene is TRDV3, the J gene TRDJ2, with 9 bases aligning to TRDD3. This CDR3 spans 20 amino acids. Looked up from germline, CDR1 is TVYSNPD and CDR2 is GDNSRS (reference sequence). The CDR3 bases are TGTGCCTTTAGCGGGATCCTACGAGGGTGGGGGATAAACTTGACAGCACAGCTCTTCTTT. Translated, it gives CAFSGILRGWGINLTAQLFF.

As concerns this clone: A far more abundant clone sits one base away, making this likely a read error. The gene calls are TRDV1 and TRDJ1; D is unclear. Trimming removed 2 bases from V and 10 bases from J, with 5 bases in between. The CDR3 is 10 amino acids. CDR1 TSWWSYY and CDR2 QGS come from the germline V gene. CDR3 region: CALGERRLIF. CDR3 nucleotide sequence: TGTGCTCTTGGGGAAAGAAGACTCATCTTT.

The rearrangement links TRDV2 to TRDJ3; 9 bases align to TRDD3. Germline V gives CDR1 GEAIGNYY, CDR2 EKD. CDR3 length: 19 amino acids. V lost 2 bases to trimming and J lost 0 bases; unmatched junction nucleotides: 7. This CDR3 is CACDNWGTFSSWDTRQMFF. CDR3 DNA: TGTGCCTGTGACAACTGGGGGACGTTCAGCTCCTGGGACACCCGACAGATGTTTTTC.

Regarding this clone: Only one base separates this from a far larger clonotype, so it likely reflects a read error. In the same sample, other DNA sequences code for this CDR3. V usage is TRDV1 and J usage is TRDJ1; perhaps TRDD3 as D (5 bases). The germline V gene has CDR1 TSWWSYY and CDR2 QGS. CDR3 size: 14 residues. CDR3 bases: TGCGCTCTTGGGGACATCCTCTTCACCGATAAACTCATCTTT. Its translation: CALGDILFTDKLIF.

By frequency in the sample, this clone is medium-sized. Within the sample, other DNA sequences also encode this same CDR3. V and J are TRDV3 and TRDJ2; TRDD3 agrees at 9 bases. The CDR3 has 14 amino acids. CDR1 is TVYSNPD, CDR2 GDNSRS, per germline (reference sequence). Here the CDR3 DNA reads TGTGCGCTGGGGGATTCGTCTTTGACAGCACAACTCTTCTTT. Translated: CALGDSSLTAQLFF.

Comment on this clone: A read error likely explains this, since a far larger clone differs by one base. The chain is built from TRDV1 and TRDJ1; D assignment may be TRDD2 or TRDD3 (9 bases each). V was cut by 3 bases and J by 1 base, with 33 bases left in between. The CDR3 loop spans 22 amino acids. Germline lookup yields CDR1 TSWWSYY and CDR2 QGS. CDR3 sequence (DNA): TGTGCTCTTGGGGAGTTAGAGGCCTTCCTACAACTGGGGGAAACGGTCACCGATAAACTCATCTTT. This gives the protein CALGELEAFLQLGETVTDKLIF.

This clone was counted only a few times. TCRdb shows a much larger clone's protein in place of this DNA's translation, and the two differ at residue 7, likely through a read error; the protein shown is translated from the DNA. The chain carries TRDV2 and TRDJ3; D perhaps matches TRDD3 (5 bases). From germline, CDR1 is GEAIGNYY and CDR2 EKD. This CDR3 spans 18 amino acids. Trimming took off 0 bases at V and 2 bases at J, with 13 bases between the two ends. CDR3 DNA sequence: TGTGCCTGTGACACCGGGAGATACCGGACCTGGGACACCCGACAGATGTTTTTC. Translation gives CACDTGRYRTWDTRQMFF.

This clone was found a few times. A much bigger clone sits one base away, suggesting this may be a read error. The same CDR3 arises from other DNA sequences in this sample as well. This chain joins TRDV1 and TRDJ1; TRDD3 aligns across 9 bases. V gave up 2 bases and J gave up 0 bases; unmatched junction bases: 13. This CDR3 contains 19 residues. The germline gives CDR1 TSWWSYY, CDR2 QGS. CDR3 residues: CALGEIPLLGDTYTDKLIF. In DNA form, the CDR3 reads TGTGCTCTTGGGGAAATCCCCTTACTGGGGGACACGTACACCGATAAACTCATCTTT.

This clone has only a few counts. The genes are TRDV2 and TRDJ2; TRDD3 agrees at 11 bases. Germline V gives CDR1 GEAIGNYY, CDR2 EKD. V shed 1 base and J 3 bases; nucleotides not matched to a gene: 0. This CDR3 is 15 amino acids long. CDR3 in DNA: TGTGCCTGTGACACACTGGGGGATATGACAGCACAACTCTTCTTT. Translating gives CACDTLGDMTAQLFF.

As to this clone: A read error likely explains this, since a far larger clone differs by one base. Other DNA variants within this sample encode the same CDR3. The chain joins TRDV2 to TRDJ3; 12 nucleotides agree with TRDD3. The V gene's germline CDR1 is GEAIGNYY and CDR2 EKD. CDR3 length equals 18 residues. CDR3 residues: CACDTVLGDTWDTRQMFF. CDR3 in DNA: TGTGCCTGTGACACCGTACTGGGGGATACCTGGGACACCAGACAGATGTTTTTC.

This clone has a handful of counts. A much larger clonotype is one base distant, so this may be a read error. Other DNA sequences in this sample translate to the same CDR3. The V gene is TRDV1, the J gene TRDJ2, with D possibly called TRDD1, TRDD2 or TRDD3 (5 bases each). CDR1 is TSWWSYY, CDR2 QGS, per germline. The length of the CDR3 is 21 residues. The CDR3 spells CALGEMVLPSVLGPKAGQLFF. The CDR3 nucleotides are TGTGCCCTTGGGGAAATGGTACTCCCTTCTGTACTAGGGCCCAAGGCAGGACAACTCTTCTTT.

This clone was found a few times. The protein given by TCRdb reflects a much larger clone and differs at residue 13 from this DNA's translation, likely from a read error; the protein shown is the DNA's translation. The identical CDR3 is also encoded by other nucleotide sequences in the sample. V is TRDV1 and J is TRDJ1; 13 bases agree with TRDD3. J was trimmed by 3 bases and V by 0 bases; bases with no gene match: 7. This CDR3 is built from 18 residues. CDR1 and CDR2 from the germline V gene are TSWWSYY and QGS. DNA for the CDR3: TGTGCTCTTGGGGAACTAGCCGGTACTGGGGGATACGCCGATAAACTCATCTTT. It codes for CALGELAGTGGYADKLIF.

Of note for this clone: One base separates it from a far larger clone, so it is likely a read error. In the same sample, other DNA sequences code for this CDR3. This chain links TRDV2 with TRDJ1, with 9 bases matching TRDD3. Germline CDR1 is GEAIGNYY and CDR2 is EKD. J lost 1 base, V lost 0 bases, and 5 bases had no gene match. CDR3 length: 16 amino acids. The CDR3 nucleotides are TGTGCCTGTGACACCGTACTGGGGGAGGGCACCGATAAACTCATCTTT. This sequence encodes CACDTVLGEGTDKLIF.

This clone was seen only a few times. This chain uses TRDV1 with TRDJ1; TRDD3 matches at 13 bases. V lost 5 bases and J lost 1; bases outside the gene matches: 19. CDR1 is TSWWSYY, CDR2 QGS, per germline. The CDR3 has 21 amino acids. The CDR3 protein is CALGRLPLGDTSPPCTDKLIF. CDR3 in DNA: TGTGCTCTTGGGAGGCTTCCACTGGGGGATACGTCCCCGCCGTGCACCGATAAACTCATCTTT.

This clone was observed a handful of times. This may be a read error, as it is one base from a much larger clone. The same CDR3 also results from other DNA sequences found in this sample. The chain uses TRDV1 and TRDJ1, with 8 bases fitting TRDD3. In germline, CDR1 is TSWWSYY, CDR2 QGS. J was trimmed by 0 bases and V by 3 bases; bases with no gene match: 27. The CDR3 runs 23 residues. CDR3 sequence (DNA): TGTGCTCTTGGGGAGGCCAACCTAATCCCCCTACTGGGGGTCCCCCGGTACACCGATAAACTCATCTTT. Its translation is CALGEANLIPLLGVPRYTDKLIF.

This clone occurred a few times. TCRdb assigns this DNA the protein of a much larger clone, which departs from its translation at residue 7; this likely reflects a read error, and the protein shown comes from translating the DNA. The CDR3 DNA reads as TGTGCTCTTGGGGTCTCGGGGATACTGGGGGACCCGTACACCGATAAACTCATCTTT. Translation gives CALGVSGILGDPYTDKLIF. The chain has TRDV1 and TRDJ1; 9 bases line up with TRDD3. The CDR3 covers 19 residues. V was pared by 4 bases and J by 0 bases, with 15 bases of the junction left unmatched. The germline V gene has CDR1 TSWWSYY and CDR2 QGS.

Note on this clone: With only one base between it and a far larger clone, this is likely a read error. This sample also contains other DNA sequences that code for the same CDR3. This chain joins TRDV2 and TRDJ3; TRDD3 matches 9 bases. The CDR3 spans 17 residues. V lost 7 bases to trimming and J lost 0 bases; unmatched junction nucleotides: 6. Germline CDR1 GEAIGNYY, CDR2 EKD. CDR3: CACEYWGSSWDTRQMFF. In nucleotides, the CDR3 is TGTGCCTGCGAATACTGGGGGAGCTCCTGGGACACCCGACAGATGTTTTTC.

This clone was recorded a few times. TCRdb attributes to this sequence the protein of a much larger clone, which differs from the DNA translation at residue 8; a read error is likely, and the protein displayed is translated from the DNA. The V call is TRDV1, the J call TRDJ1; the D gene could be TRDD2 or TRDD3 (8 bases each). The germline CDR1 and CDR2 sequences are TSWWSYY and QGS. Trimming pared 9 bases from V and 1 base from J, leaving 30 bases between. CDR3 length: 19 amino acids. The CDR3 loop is CALGFLRLFYWGPTDKLIF. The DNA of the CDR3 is TGTGCTCTGGGCTTCCTACGATTGTTTTACTGGGGGCCCACCGATAAACTCATCTTT.

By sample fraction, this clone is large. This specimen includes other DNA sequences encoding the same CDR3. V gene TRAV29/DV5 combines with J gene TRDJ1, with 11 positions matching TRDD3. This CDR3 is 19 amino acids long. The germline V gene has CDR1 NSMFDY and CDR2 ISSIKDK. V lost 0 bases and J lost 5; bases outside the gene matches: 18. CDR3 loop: CAASATRMGDTRRDDKLIF. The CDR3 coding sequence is TGTGCAGCAAGCGCGACCAGAATGGGGGATACGCGAAGGGATGATAAACTCATCTTT.

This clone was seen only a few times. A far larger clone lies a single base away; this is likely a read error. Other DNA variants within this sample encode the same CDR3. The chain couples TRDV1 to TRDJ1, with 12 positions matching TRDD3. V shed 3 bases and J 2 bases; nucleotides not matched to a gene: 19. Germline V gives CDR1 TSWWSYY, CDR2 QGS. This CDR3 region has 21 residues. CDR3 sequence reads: CALGDRPPTGGYQTITDKLIF. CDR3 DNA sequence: TGTGCTCTTGGGGATCGCCCCCCGACTGGGGGATACCAAACTATAACCGATAAACTCATCTTT.

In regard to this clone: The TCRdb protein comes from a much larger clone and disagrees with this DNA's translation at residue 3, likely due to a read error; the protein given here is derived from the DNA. The DNA of the CDR3 is TGTGCCCGTGACAACTGGGGGATGAGCTCCTGGGACACCCGACAGATGTTTTTC. It specifies CARDNWGMSSWDTRQMFF. V and J are TRDV2 and TRDJ3, with 10 bases fitting TRDD3. CDR3 size: 18 residues. Germline CDR1 reads GEAIGNYY; CDR2 reads EKD.

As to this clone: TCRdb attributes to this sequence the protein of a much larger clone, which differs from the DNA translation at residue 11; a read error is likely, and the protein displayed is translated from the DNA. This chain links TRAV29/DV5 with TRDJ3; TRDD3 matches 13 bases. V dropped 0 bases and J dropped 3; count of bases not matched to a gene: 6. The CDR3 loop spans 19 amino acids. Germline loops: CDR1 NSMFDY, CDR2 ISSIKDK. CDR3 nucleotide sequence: TGTGCAGCAAGCGCGCCTACTGGGGGATACGTCTGGGACACCCGACAGATGTTTTTC. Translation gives CAASAPTGGYVWDTRQMFF. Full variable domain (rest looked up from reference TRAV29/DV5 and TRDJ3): DQQVKQNSPSLSVQEGRISILNCDYTNSMFDYFLWYKKYPAEGPTFLISISSIKDKNEDGRFTVFLNKSAKHLSLHIVPSQPGDSAVYFCAASAPTGGYVWDTRQMFFGTGIKLFVEP.

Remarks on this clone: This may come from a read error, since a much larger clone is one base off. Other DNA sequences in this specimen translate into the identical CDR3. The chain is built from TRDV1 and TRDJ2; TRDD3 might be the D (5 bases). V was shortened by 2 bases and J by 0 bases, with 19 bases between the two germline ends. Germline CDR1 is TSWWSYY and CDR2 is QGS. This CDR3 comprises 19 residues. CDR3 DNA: TGTGCTCTTGGGGAATTTACTACGGTCGGGGGGTCTTTGACAGCACAACTCTTCTTT. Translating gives CALGEFTTVGGSLTAQLFF.

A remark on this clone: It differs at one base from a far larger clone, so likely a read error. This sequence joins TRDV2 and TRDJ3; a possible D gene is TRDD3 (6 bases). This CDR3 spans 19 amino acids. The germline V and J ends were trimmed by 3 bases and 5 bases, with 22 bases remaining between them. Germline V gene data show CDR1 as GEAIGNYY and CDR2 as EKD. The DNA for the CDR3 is TGTGCCTGTGACTCCGCGGATACTGGTTTCACCCGGGACACCCGACAGATGTTTTTC. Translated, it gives CACDSADTGFTRDTRQMFF.

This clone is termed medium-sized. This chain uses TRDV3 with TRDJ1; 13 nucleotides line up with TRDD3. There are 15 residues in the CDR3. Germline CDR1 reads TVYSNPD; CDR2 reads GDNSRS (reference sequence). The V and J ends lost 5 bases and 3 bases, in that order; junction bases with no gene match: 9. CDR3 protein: CATCTGGYDPDKLIF. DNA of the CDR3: TGTGCCACCTGTACTGGGGGATACGACCCCGATAAACTCATCTTT.